Below, 11 T cell receptor beta chains from the same sample are listed, as sequenced in a study of OX40 agonist ivuxolimab in advanced cancers. The assay was immunoSEQ multiplex PCR, and TCRdb's table has in-frame clones only and misses some. The sample shows tens of thousands of clones, 88% of them seen only once. Sequencing was performed on CD4+ or CD8+ T cells sorted from blood, taken in a trial of the OX40 agonist ivuxolimab. The receptors originated from an adult with an advanced solid tumor such as melanoma, head and neck, liver or kidney cancer.

This clone was seen only once. The chain carries TRBV11-2 and TRBJ2-3; 14 bases align to TRBD2. The ends lost 6 bases at V and 7 bases at J; junction bases unmatched: 3. The V gene's germline CDR1 is SGHAT and CDR2 FQNNGV. The CDR3 covers 14 residues. CDR3 DNA sequence: TGTGCCAGCAGGGGACTAGCGGGGGTGAATACGCAGTATTTT. The encoded protein is CASRGLAGVNTQYF.

This sequence joins TRBV7-9 and TRBJ2-7; no firm D call. This CDR3 comprises 11 residues. Germline lookup yields CDR1 SEHNR and CDR2 FQNEAQ (reference sequence). Trimming left V 1 base short and J 7 bases short, with 5 bases between. CDR3 amino acids: CASSLVAEQYF. In DNA form, the CDR3 reads TGTGCCAGCAGCTTAGTGGCAGAGCAGTACTTC.

This sequence joins TRBV5-1 and TRBJ1-4; D may be TRBD1 (5 bases). Germline V gene sequence: CDR1 SGHRS, CDR2 YFSETQ. This CDR3 is 16 amino acids long. V lost 4 bases, J lost 6 bases, and 19 bases lay in between. The CDR3 bases are TGCGCCAGCAGCGACGCATCGGGACTCGCATATGAAAAACTGTTTTTT. Encoded protein: CASSDASGLAYEKLFF. The full variable domain, with the rest looked up from reference TRBV5-1 and TRBJ1-4, is KAGVTQTPRYLIKTRGQQVTLSCSPISGHRSVSWYQQTPGQGLQFLFEYFSETQRNKGNFPGRFSGRQFSNSRSEMNVSTLELGDSALYLCASSDASGLAYEKLFFGSGTQLSVL.

CDR3 residues: CASGQGTGANVLTF. The CDR3 DNA sequence: TGTGCCAGCGGTCAGGGTACCGGGGCCAACGTCCTGACTTTC. V is TRBV9 and J is TRBJ2-6; D might be TRBD1 (5 bases). Per the germline V gene, CDR1 is SGDLS and CDR2 is YYNGEE. The CDR3 is made up of 14 amino acids. V was trimmed by 7 bases and J by 4 bases, leaving 12 bases between them.

V is TRBV27 and J is TRBJ2-7; the match to TRBD1 covers 8 bases. The CDR3 runs to 14 residues. CDR1 MNHEY and CDR2 SMNVEV come from the germline V gene (reference sequence). J gave up 3 bases and V 6 bases, and 7 bases lay outside the gene matches. The CDR3 bases are TGTGCCAGCAGCCTGACAGGGGCCATCTACGAGCAGTACTTC. It yields the protein CASSLTGAIYEQYF.

The genes are TRBV7-6 and TRBJ2-1; tentatively, D is TRBD2 (5 bases). The germline V gene encodes CDR1 SGHVS and CDR2 FNYEAQ. CDR3 size: 16 residues. V was cut by 2 bases and J by 9 bases, with 20 bases left in between. The CDR3 protein is CASSLRASSPTGEQFF. CDR3 in DNA: TGTGCCAGCAGCTTACGGGCTAGCAGCCCAACGGGTGAGCAGTTCTTC.

This rearrangement joins TRBV5-1 to TRBJ2-1, with 10 bases identical to TRBD1. CDR3 size: 15 residues. V dropped 4 bases and J dropped 4; count of bases not matched to a gene: 5. The germline V gene encodes CDR1 SGHRS and CDR2 YFSETQ. The DNA of the CDR3 is TGCGCCAGCAGCCGGGGACAGGGGATATACAATGAGCAGTTCTTC. It specifies CASSRGQGIYNEQFF.

The table lists this clone with a count of one. The V gene is TRBV18, the J gene TRBJ2-7; D call uncertain. V was pared by 0 bases and J by 3 bases, with 12 bases between. The CDR3 has 15 residues. CDR1 and CDR2 from the germline V gene are KGHSH and LQKENI. CDR3 in DNA: TGTGCCAGCTCACCACCCGGCGGACCGGGCTACGAGCAGTACTTC. It translates to CASSPPGGPGYEQYF.

The gene calls are TRBV2 and TRBJ2-7, with 8 bases identical to TRBD1. V dropped 7 bases and J dropped 5; count of bases not matched to a gene: 10. From germline, CDR1 is SNHLY and CDR2 FYNNEI. This CDR3 is built from 14 residues. The CDR3 region has the DNA TGTGCCAGCACTCAGGACAGGGTGTCGCACGAGCAGTACTTC. It yields the protein CASTQDRVSHEQYF.

This clone showed up just once. V usage is TRBV2 and J usage is TRBJ2-7; 7 bases are a match to TRBD1. Germline CDR1 and CDR2: SNHLY and FYNNEI. The ends lost 5 bases at V and 3 bases at J; junction bases unmatched: 1. The CDR3 spans 12 residues. CDR3 sequence reads: CASSNRGYEQYF. The CDR3 nucleotides are TGTGCCAGCAGTAACAGGGGCTACGAGCAGTACTTC.

V and J are TRBV6-6 and TRBJ1-1; TRBD1 aligns across 8 bases. Germline CDR1 MNHNY, CDR2 SVGAGI (reference sequence). The CDR3 is 14 residues long. J gave up 4 bases and V 6 bases, and 7 bases lay outside the gene matches. CDR3 nucleotides: TGTGCCAGCAGATCGGACAGGGTGGCCACTGAAGCTTTCTTT. Amino acids: CASRSDRVATEAFF.